A single sample gave rise to the 17 T cell receptor beta chains below, sequenced in a study of blood T cell repertoires in COVID-19. Assay: immunoSEQ multiplex PCR; the TCRdb copy retains only in-frame clones and omits some. The sample has about 130,000 clones; about 89% are singletons. The material sequenced was peripheral blood. These receptors came from a man aged 60-69 years with COVID-19, enrolled during active disease.

This chain uses TRBV28 with TRBJ2-7; 9 bases are shared with TRBD2. V lost 6 bases, J lost 0 bases, and 0 bases stayed unmatched. The germline V gene has CDR1 MDHEN and CDR2 SYDVKM. The CDR3 has 13 amino acids. The CDR3 sequence is CASRRGGSYEQYF. The CDR3 DNA is TGTGCCAGCAGGCGGGGGGGCTCCTACGAGCAGTACTTC. Supplemented by reference TRBV28 and TRBJ2-7, the full variable domain reads DVKVTQSSRYLVKRTGEKVFLECVQDMDHENMFWYRQDPGLGLRLIYFSYDVKMKEKGDIPEGYSVSREKKERFSLILESASTNQTSMYLCASRRGGSYEQYFGPGTRLTVT.

The chain employs TRBV4-1 and TRBJ1-1; perhaps TRBD1 as D (6 bases). Germline V lookup: CDR1 MGHRA, CDR2 YSYEKL. CDR3 length: 16 residues. V was cut by 1 base and J by 0 bases, with 12 bases left in between. The CDR3 nucleotides are TGCGCCAGCAGCCAAGCCCAACAGGGCCTGAACACTGAAGCTTTCTTT. Translating gives CASSQAQQGLNTEAFF.

Points on this clone: The same CDR3 also results from other DNA sequences found in this sample. J is TRBJ2-2 and V is TRBV9, with D perhaps TRBD2 (5 bases). Looked up from germline, CDR1 is SGDLS and CDR2 is YYNGEE. The CDR3 totals 13 residues. Deletions cut 2 bases from V and 6 bases from J, with 8 bases between. The CDR3: CASSVGVPGELFF. Written as DNA, the CDR3 is TGTGCCAGCAGCGTCGGGGTCCCCGGGGAGCTGTTTTTT.

CDR3 region: CASSRVGAEAFF. DNA of the CDR3: TGTGCCAGCAGCCGAGTGGGCGCTGAAGCTTTCTTT. The chain has TRBV3-1 (or the pseudogene TRBV3-2) and TRBJ1-1; D not resolved. This CDR3 is 12 amino acids long. From germline, CDR1 is LGHDT and CDR2 YNNKEL (reference sequence). V lost 4 bases to trimming and J lost 6 bases, with 9 bases between them.

The chain recombines TRBV28 with TRBJ1-2; D might be TRBD1 (5 bases). CDR1 MDHEN and CDR2 SYDVKM come from the germline V gene. The CDR3 is 16 amino acids. Trimming shortened V by 2 bases and J by 4 bases, and 17 bases separated the two germline ends. CDR3 loop: CASSLKKTVTGYGYTF. DNA of the CDR3: TGTGCCAGCAGTTTAAAGAAGACAGTGACGGGCTATGGCTACACCTTC.

The chain carries TRBV19 and TRBJ2-1; D is ambiguous. Trimming removed 3 bases from V and 7 bases from J, with 4 bases in between. The CDR3 sequence is 11 residues long. Per germline, CDR1 LNHDA and CDR2 SQIVND (reference sequence). CDR3 protein: CASSILNEQFF. The CDR3, as DNA: TGTGCCAGTAGTATCCTGAATGAGCAGTTCTTC.

The chain carries TRBV6-5 and TRBJ1-1, with D perhaps matching TRBD1 (5 bases). V lost 2 bases and J 1 base, leaving 11 bases between the germline ends. This CDR3 comprises 15 residues. The germline gives CDR1 MNHEY, CDR2 SVGAGI. The CDR3 DNA sequence: TGTGCCAGCAGTTACCGTGGACATCCGAACACTGAAGCTTTCTTT. Translation gives CASSYRGHPNTEAFF.

The chain joins TRBV28 to TRBJ2-7, with TRBD1 matching 9 bases. V lost 3 bases to trimming and J lost 0 bases; unmatched junction nucleotides: 3. The CDR3 extends over 15 amino acids. Germline CDR1 MDHEN, CDR2 SYDVKM. CDR3 DNA sequence: TGTGCCAGCAGTTTCCCGGGACAGGGCTCCTACGAGCAGTACTTC. Protein sequence: CASSFPGQGSYEQYF.

The genes are TRBV6-5 and TRBJ1-4; D remains ambiguous. Germline V gene data show CDR1 as MNHEY and CDR2 as SVGAGI. V was shortened by 2 bases and J by 6 bases, with 16 bases between the two germline ends. CDR3 size: 16 residues. CDR3 region: CASSYRKRGRDEKLFF. CDR3 coding DNA: TGTGCCAGCAGTTACCGAAAACGCGGGAGGGATGAAAAACTGTTTTTT.

The chain uses TRBV15 and TRBJ2-7; 11 bases line up with TRBD1. The J segment lost 6 bases and the V segment lost 6 bases, leaving 7 bases of the junction unmatched. CDR3 length: 14 amino acids. Germline CDR1 reads LNHNV; CDR2 reads YYDKDF (reference sequence). In nucleotides, the CDR3 is TGTGCCACCAGTACGGGACAGGGGGTAGTCGAGCAGTACTTC. Its translation is CATSTGQGVVEQYF.

V and J are TRBV5-1 and TRBJ2-1; TRBD2 aligns across 7 bases. Trimming took 6 bases from V and 2 from J; bases not matched to a gene: 8. Looked up from germline, CDR1 is SGHRS and CDR2 is YFSETQ. The length of the CDR3 is 15 residues. CDR3 region: CASIPGTTPYNEQFF. The CDR3, as DNA: TGCGCCAGCATCCCCGGGACTACTCCCTACAATGAGCAGTTCTTC. The whole variable domain, remainder taken from reference TRBV5-1 and TRBJ2-1, is KAGVTQTPRYLIKTRGQQVTLSCSPISGHRSVSWYQQTPGQGLQFLFEYFSETQRNKGNFPGRFSGRQFSNSRSEMNVSTLELGDSALYLCASIPGTTPYNEQFFGPGTRLTVL.

The chain is built from TRBV18 and TRBJ2-6; tentatively, D is TRBD1 (6 bases). Looked up from germline, CDR1 is KGHSH and CDR2 is LQKENI. The CDR3 has 15 amino acids. The germline V and J ends were trimmed by 5 bases and 2 bases, with 10 bases remaining between them. CDR3 nucleotides: TGTGCCAGCTCATCACGACAGGCTGGGGCCAACGTCCTGACTTTC. Protein: CASSSRQAGANVLTF.

The V and J genes are TRBV5-4 and TRBJ1-1; TRBD1 might be the D (6 bases). The CDR3 runs to 15 residues. Between the trimmed V and J ends, which lost 4 bases and 1 base, there was a span of 14 bases. Per germline, CDR1 SGHNT and CDR2 YYREEE (reference sequence). The DNA of the CDR3 is TGTGCCAGCAGCCTGGACAGAGCCAAGAACACTGAAGCTTTCTTT. Its protein product is CASSLDRAKNTEAFF.

The rearrangement uses TRBV11-2 and TRBJ1-2; 8 bases line up with TRBD1. CDR3 size: 14 residues. CDR1 is SGHAT, CDR2 FQNNGV, per germline. V lost 8 bases to trimming and J lost 8 bases; unmatched junction nucleotides: 13. The CDR3, as DNA: TGTGCCAGCGGCGACAGGGGATTGGAGTGGGGCTACACCTTC. It translates to CASGDRGLEWGYTF.

The CDR3 reads CASSPRSGGSSYNSPLHF. CDR3 in DNA: TGTGCCAGCAGCCCACGGAGCGGGGGAAGCTCCTATAATTCACCCCTCCACTTT. The V gene is TRBV7-2, the J gene TRBJ1-6; possibly TRBD1 for D (5 bases). From germline, CDR1 is SGHTA and CDR2 FQGNSA. The CDR3 contains 18 residues. Trimming pared 5 bases from V and 0 bases from J, leaving 17 bases between.

The rearrangement links TRBV3-1 (or the pseudogene TRBV3-2) to TRBJ2-3; 8 bases line up with TRBD1. Germline values: CDR1 LGHDT, CDR2 YNNKEL (reference sequence). V was clipped by 8 bases and J by 1 base; unmatched bases: 11. The CDR3 length is 16 residues. The CDR3 sequence is CASSSVTGGGTDTQYF. CDR3 bases: TGTGCCAGCTCCTCGGTCACAGGGGGTGGCACAGATACGCAGTATTTT.

This chain connects TRBV2 to TRBJ2-1; 13 bases are shared with TRBD2. The length of the CDR3 is 15 residues. J gave up 4 bases and V 5 bases, and 2 bases lay outside the gene matches. Germline values: CDR1 SNHLY, CDR2 FYNNEI. The CDR3 nucleotides read TGTGCCAGCAGTTCGACTAGCGGGGGGTACAATGAGCAGTTCTTC. Residues: CASSSTSGGYNEQFF. Full variable domain (rest looked up from reference TRBV2 and TRBJ2-1): EPEVTQTPSHQVTQMGQEVILRCVPISNHLYFYWYRQILGQKVEFLVSFYNNEISEKSEIFDDQFSVERPDGSNFTLKIRSTKLEDSAMYFCASSSTSGGYNEQFFGPGTRLTVL.